The source of this TCR beta chain is a study of vaccination and CD4 T cells after COVID-19. This clonotype was counted between two and nine times. Its antigen is as yet unknown. This CDR3 comprises 15 residues. V lost 2 bases and J lost 1, with 14 bases in between. The germline V gene has CDR1 DFQATT and CDR2 SNEGSKA (reference sequence). General study points: The rise in median SARS-CoV-2-reactive clonotypes, from approximately 23 to 38, was not significant.

Treatment indicated: roughly 11-day PBMC culture with coronavirus spike peptide pools or control peptides (ViraFEST assay). Peptide pools at 10 ug/ml and IL-2 at around 10 IU/ml were added to cultures of a few million PBMCs per well. The Oncomine TCR Beta short-read assay sequenced DNA from cultured CD4+ T cells. Genomic DNA was extracted from cultured CD4+ T cells. TCRdb re-analysed the PCR reads in MiXCR, keeping a single row per CDR3 protein. The repertoire holds some 18,000 distinct CDR3 sequences, with around 46% as singletons. The sequence derives from a human donor who had recovered from COVID-19. Specimen: CD4+ T cells from blood, cultured in vitro, collected after SARS-CoV-2 vaccination. This chain links TRBV20-1 with TRBJ1-1, with D perhaps TRBD1 (5 bases). The CDR3 loop reads CSARTIRVGNTEAFF. The CDR3 DNA is TGCAGTGCTAGAACGATCAGGGTTGGGAACACTGAAGCTTTCTTT.